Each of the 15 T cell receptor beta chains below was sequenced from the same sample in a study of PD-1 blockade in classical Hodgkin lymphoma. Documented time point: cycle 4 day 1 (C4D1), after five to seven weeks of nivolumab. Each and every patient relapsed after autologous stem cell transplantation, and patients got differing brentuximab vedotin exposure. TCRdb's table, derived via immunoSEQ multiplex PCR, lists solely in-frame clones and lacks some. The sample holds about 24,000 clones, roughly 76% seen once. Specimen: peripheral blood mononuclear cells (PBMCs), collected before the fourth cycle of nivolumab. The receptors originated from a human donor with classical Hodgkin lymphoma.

The CDR3 DNA reads TGTGCCAGCAGCAAACTAGCGGGGGGGCCGAAGTTCTTC. The encoded protein is CASSKLAGGPKFF. The genes are TRBV6-4 and TRBJ2-1; the match to TRBD2 covers 13 bases. This CDR3 comprises 13 residues. The V gene's germline CDR1 is MRHNA and CDR2 SNTAGT. The trim removed 6 bases at V and 14 bases at J, leaving 7 bases unmatched.

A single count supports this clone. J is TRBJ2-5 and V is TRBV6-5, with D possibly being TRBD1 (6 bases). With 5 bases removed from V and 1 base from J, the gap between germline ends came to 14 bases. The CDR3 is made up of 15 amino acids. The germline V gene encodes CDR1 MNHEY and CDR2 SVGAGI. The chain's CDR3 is CASSRKQGFQETQYF. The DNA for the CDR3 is TGTGCCAGCAGTAGGAAACAGGGTTTCCAAGAGACCCAGTACTTC.

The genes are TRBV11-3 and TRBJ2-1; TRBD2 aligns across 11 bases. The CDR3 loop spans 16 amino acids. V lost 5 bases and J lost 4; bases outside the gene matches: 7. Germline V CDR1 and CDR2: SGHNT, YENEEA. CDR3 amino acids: CASSTPTSGVYNEQFF. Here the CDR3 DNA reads TGTGCCAGCAGCACCCCGACTAGCGGGGTATACAATGAGCAGTTCTTC.

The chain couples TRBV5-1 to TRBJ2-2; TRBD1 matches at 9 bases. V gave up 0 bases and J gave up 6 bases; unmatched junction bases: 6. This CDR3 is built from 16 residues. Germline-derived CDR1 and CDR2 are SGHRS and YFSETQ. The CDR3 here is CASSLGSGQGAGELFF. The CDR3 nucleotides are TGCGCCAGCAGCTTGGGCTCGGGACAGGGCGCCGGGGAGCTGTTTTTT.

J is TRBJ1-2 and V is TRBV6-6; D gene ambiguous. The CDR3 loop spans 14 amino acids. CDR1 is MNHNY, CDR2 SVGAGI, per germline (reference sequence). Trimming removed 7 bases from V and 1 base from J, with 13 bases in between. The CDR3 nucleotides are TGTGCCAGCACCAACCCGACCTTTAACTATGGCTACACCTTC. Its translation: CASTNPTFNYGYTF.

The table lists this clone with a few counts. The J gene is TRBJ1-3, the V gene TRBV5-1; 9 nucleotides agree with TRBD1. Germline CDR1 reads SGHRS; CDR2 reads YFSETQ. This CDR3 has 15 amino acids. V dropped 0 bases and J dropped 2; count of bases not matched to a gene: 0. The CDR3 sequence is CASSLGDRAGNTIYF. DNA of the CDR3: TGCGCCAGCAGCTTGGGGGACAGGGCTGGAAACACCATATATTTT.

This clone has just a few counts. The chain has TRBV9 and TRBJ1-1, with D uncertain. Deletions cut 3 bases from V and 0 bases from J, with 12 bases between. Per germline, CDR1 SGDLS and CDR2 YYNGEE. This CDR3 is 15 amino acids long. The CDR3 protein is CASSALGEMNTEAFF. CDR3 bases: TGTGCCAGCAGCGCCCTTGGGGAGATGAACACTGAAGCTTTCTTT. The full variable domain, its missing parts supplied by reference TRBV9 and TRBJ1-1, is DSGVTQTPKHLITATGQRVTLRCSPRSGDLSVYWYQQSLDQGLQFLIQYYNGEERAKGNILERFSAQQFPDLHSELNLSSLELGDSALYFCASSALGEMNTEAFFGQGTRLTVV.

CDR3 residues: CASSLTGNYGYTF. As DNA, the CDR3 is TGTGCCAGCAGTTTAACAGGGAACTATGGCTACACCTTC. This chain uses TRBV28 with TRBJ1-2, with D possibly matching TRBD1 (6 bases). Germline V gene lookup returns CDR1 MDHEN and CDR2 SYDVKM. CDR3 length: 13 amino acids. Trimming left V 2 bases short and J 2 bases short, with 6 bases between.

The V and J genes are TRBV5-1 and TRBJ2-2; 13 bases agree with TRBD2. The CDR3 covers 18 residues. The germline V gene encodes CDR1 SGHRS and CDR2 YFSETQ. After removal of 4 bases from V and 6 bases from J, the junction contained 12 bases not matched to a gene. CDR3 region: CASSPLGTGTSGAGELFF. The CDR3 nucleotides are TGCGCCAGCAGCCCACTAGGGACGGGGACTAGCGGGGCCGGGGAGCTGTTTTTT.

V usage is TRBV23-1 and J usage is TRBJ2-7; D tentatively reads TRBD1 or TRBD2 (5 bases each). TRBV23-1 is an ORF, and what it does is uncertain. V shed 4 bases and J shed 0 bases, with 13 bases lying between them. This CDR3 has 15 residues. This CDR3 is CASSPGRRASYEQYV. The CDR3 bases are TGCGCCAGCAGTCCGGGACGTCGAGCCTCCTACGAGCAGTACGTC.

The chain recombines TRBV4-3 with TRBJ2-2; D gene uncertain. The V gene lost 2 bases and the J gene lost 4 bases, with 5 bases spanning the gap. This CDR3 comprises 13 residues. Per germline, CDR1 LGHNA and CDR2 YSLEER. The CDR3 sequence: CASSQLGTGELFF. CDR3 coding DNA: TGCGCCAGCAGCCAATTGGGCACCGGGGAGCTGTTTTTT.

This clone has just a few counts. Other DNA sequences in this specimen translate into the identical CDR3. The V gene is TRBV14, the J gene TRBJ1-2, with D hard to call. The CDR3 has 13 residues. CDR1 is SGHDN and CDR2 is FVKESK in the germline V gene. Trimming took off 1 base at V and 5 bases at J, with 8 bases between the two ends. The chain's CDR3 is CASSQGLQYGYTF. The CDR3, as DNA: TGTGCCAGCAGCCAAGGACTTCAGTATGGCTACACCTTC.

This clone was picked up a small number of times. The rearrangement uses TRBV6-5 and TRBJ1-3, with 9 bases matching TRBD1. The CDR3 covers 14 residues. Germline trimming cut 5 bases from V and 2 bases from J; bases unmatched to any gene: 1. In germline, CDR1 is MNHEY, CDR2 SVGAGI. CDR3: CASSRTGAGNTIYF. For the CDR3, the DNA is TGTGCCAGCAGTAGGACAGGGGCTGGAAACACCATATATTTT.

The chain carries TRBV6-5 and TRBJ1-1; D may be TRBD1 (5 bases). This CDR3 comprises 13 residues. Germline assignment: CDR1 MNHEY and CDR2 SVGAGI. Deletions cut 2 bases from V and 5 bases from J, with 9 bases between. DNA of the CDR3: TGTGCCAGCAGTTACGGGGGGGGGACTGAAGCTTTCTTT. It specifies CASSYGGGTEAFF.

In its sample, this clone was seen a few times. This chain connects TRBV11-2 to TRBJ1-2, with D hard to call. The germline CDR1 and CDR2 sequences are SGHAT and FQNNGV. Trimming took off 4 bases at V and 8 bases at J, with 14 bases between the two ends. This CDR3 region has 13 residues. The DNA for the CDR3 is TGTGCCAGCAGCTCCGACGCGGGGTGGGGCTACACCTTC. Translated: CASSSDAGWGYTF.